This paragraph covers one T cell receptor beta chain sequence. Germline V gene lookup returns CDR1 LNHDA and CDR2 SQIVND (reference sequence). The CDR3 is 15 amino acids. Trimming removed 6 bases from V and 0 bases from J; junction bases left unmatched: 7. This entry belongs to a study of blood T cell repertoires in COVID-19. Overall study context: Specimens from acute and convalescent COVID-19 originated in the United States, Italy and Spain. In each case, the material was cDNA or gDNA derived from T cells, B-cell-depleted T cells, or PBMCs.

How the authors handled the data: Estimated nucleated cell counts came from reference gene primer amplification. TCRdb's table, derived via immunoSEQ multiplex PCR, lists solely in-frame clones and lacks some. That table gives V, J and clone size, and the DNA gave D and trimming. The profile shows 250,000 to 350,000 clones, approximately 87% of them singletons. Sequences were obtained from peripheral blood. The TCR was taken from a woman aged 50 to 60 who had recovered from COVID-19. The V gene is TRBV19, the J gene TRBJ2-5; the match to TRBD1 covers 7 bases. CDR3 residues: CASSSGQMYQETQYF. In DNA form, the CDR3 reads TGTGCCAGTAGCTCGGGACAGATGTACCAAGAGACCCAGTACTTC. Filled out from reference TRBV19 and TRBJ2-5, the complete variable domain reads DGGITQSPKYLFRKEGQNVTLSCEQNLNHDAMYWYRQDPGQGLRLIYYSQIVNDFQKGDIAEGYSVSREKKESFPLTVTSAQKNPTAFYLCASSSGQMYQETQYFGPGTRLLVL.